These 25 T cell receptor beta chains came from one sample sequenced in a study of blood T cell repertoires in COVID-19. TCRdb keeps only in-frame clones here, not all; method: immunoSEQ multiplex PCR. The sample yields around 300,000 clones, around 90% seen once. The material sequenced was PBMCs or T cells enriched from blood (not recorded which). These TCRs come from a woman between 18 and 30 years old with acute COVID-19.

CDR3 region: CASTRVDTEAFF. The CDR3 DNA follows: TGTGCCAGTACGAGGGTTGATACTGAAGCTTTCTTT. The chain combines TRBV6-5 with TRBJ1-1; D gene unclear. This CDR3 region has 12 residues. Germline V gives CDR1 MNHEY, CDR2 SVGAGI. Trimming cost V 9 bases and J 5 bases, with 13 bases left between them.

The rearrangement links TRBV28 to TRBJ2-2; D remains ambiguous. The V gene lost 5 bases and the J gene lost 6 bases, with 16 bases spanning the gap. The germline CDR1 and CDR2 sequences are MDHEN and SYDVKM. This CDR3 region has 15 residues. The CDR3 sequence is CASSHFDTHPGELFF. The CDR3 DNA reads TGTGCCAGCAGTCACTTCGACACCCACCCCGGGGAGCTGTTTTTT.

The J gene is TRBJ1-2, the V gene TRBV6-5, with TRBD1 matching 7 bases. V lost 2 bases, J lost 6 bases, and 3 bases stayed unmatched. Germline CDR1 and CDR2: MNHEY and SVGAGI. The CDR3 is 13 amino acids. This CDR3 reads CASSYATGNGYTF. The CDR3 DNA is TGTGCCAGCAGTTACGCGACAGGGAATGGCTACACCTTC.

The chain combines TRBV28 with TRBJ1-2; 8 nucleotides align to TRBD1. Germline CDR1 reads MDHEN; CDR2 reads SYDVKM. The CDR3 has 14 amino acids. Trimming cost V 6 bases and J 5 bases; bases outside gene matches: 8. Here the CDR3 DNA reads TGTGCCAGCAGCCCCACGGACAGGGTTTATGGCTACACCTTC. This encodes CASSPTDRVYGYTF.

The chain recombines TRBV5-6 with TRBJ2-7, with D possibly being TRBD1 (6 bases). Germline lookup yields CDR1 SGHDT and CDR2 YYEEEE. This CDR3 has 16 residues. Deletions cut 5 bases from V and 3 bases from J, with 21 bases between. CDR3 in amino acids: CASRARGAQADYEQYF. The CDR3 DNA follows: TGTGCCAGCAGGGCCAGGGGAGCCCAAGCGGACTACGAGCAGTACTTC.

This clone was recorded only once. In nucleotides, the CDR3 is TGCGCCAGCGGATACGGGGGGGTCGGCACAGATACGCAGTATTTT. This gives the protein CASGYGGVGTDTQYF. The V and J genes are TRBV5-1 and TRBJ2-3, with TRBD2 matching over 8 bases. Germline CDR1 is SGHRS and CDR2 is YFSETQ. CDR3 length: 15 amino acids. V was clipped by 7 bases and J by 1 base; unmatched bases: 8.

J is TRBJ2-7 and V is TRBV28; maybe TRBD2 (5 bases). Germline V gene lookup returns CDR1 MDHEN and CDR2 SYDVKM. The CDR3 length is 12 residues. Trimming left V 6 bases short and J 9 bases short, with 15 bases between. CDR3 nucleotide sequence: TGTGCCAGCAGCGACTATTACGTCTGGCAGTACTTC. Amino acid sequence: CASSDYYVWQYF.

Of note for this clone: The sample holds other DNA sequences that translate to the same CDR3. The V call is TRBV9, the J call TRBJ1-2; 9 positions match TRBD1. With V trimmed by 3 bases and J by 7 bases, 7 bases remained unmatched. This CDR3 has 14 residues. The V gene's germline CDR1 is SGDLS and CDR2 YYNGEE. CDR3 DNA sequence: TGTGCCAGCAGCGCAACAGGGGGCGCGGGTGGCTACACCTTC. Translating gives CASSATGGAGGYTF.

The genes are TRBV18 and TRBJ2-1; D is possibly TRBD2 (5 bases). The CDR3 runs 16 residues. Germline V gives CDR1 KGHSH, CDR2 LQKENI. The V gene lost 3 bases and the J gene lost 5 bases, with 17 bases spanning the gap. The CDR3 DNA reads TGTGCCAGCTCACCGGTCGGCGGGCCCACTGACAATGAGCAGTTCTTC. It translates to CASSPVGGPTDNEQFF.

The chain couples TRBV28 to TRBJ1-5; unclear D gene. CDR3 length equals 13 residues. V lost 1 base and J 4 bases, leaving 5 bases between the germline ends. Germline CDR1 MDHEN, CDR2 SYDVKM. As DNA, the CDR3 is TGTGCCAGCAGTTTATTACAGAATCAGCCCCAGCATTTT. Translated, it gives CASSLLQNQPQHF.

V is TRBV28 and J is TRBJ2-4; TRBD1 might be the D (5 bases). This CDR3 has 16 residues. V lost 3 bases and J 0 bases, leaving 12 bases between the germline ends. Germline lookup yields CDR1 MDHEN and CDR2 SYDVKM. The CDR3 sequence is CASSFSGPGAKNIQYF. The CDR3 nucleotides read TGTGCCAGCAGTTTTTCAGGGCCGGGAGCCAAAAACATTCAGTACTTC.

The chain employs TRBV7-3 and TRBJ1-6, with D uncertain. The CDR3 totals 12 residues. Germline lookup yields CDR1 SGHTA and CDR2 FQGTGA. V lost 4 bases, J lost 5 bases, and 3 bases lay in between. CDR3 sequence reads: CASSYNNSPLHF. CDR3 in DNA: TGTGCCAGCAGCTATAATAATTCACCCCTCCACTTT.

J is TRBJ1-2 and V is TRBV27, with D maybe TRBD1 (6 bases). The V end was cut by 3 bases, the J end by 6 bases, with 8 bases between. The germline V gene encodes CDR1 MNHEY and CDR2 SMNVEV (reference sequence). CDR3 length: 12 residues. CDR3 protein: CASSFGGHGYTF. The CDR3 bases are TGTGCCAGCAGTTTCGGGGGGCATGGCTACACCTTC.

The chain joins TRBV5-1 to TRBJ2-1, with TRBD2 as a possible D gene (5 bases). The CDR3 runs 16 residues. The germline V gene has CDR1 SGHRS and CDR2 YFSETQ. V lost 0 bases, J lost 5 bases, and 15 bases lay in between. CDR3 residues: CASSLAVIRGHNEQFF. The CDR3 DNA sequence: TGCGCCAGCAGCTTGGCCGTGATTCGGGGTCACAATGAGCAGTTCTTC.

The V and J genes are TRBV10-3 and TRBJ2-7; 7 positions agree with TRBD1. V lost 6 bases and J lost 5; bases outside the gene matches: 7. The length of the CDR3 is 13 residues. Germline V gene data show CDR1 as ENHRY and CDR2 as SYGVKD. CDR3 amino acids: CAISRQGKDEQYF. CDR3 bases: TGTGCCATCAGCAGACAGGGAAAAGACGAGCAGTACTTC.

The rearrangement links TRBV5-1 to TRBJ1-2, with D perhaps matching TRBD1 (5 bases). The CDR3 runs to 17 residues. Trimming took off 2 bases at V and 0 bases at J, with 17 bases between the two ends. CDR1 is SGHRS, CDR2 YFSETQ, per germline. This CDR3 is CASSFYLRDLTNYGYTF. CDR3 nucleotide sequence: TGCGCCAGCAGCTTTTACCTCCGGGACTTAACTAACTATGGCTACACCTTC.

The chain employs TRBV19 and TRBJ2-1; maybe TRBD2 (6 bases). Germline V gene sequence: CDR1 LNHDA, CDR2 SQIVND (reference sequence). CDR3 length: 12 residues. Trimming cost V 5 bases and J 13 bases, with 15 bases left between them. This CDR3 reads CASSQTGTSQFF. The DNA for the CDR3 is TGTGCCAGTAGTCAAACCGGGACTTCTCAGTTCTTC. Full variable domain (remainder filled in from reference TRBV19 and TRBJ2-1): DGGITQSPKYLFRKEGQNVTLSCEQNLNHDAMYWYRQDPGQGLRLIYYSQIVNDFQKGDIAEGYSVSREKKESFPLTVTSAQKNPTAFYLCASSQTGTSQFFGPGTRLTVL.

CDR3 sequence reads: CASSVGTDEAFF. As DNA, the CDR3 is TGTGCCAGCAGCGTAGGAACAGATGAAGCTTTCTTT. The chain is built from TRBV9 and TRBJ1-1; D uncertain. This CDR3 has 12 residues. Germline V gene lookup returns CDR1 SGDLS and CDR2 YYNGEE. V was trimmed by 0 bases and J by 7 bases, leaving 7 bases between them.

This clone was detected a few times. This sequence joins TRBV7-2 and TRBJ2-7, with 14 bases matching TRBD2. The CDR3 spans 15 residues. Looked up from germline, CDR1 is SGHTA and CDR2 is FQGNSA. Losses at the gene ends were 5 bases for V and 6 bases for J; bases not matched to a gene: 6. The CDR3 loop reads CASSLTGLAGGEQYF. CDR3 DNA: TGTGCCAGCAGCCTCACCGGACTAGCGGGAGGCGAGCAGTACTTC.

V is TRBV12-3 or TRBV12-4 and J is TRBJ2-5, with unresolved D. CDR3 length: 13 residues. The V and J ends lost 3 bases and 1 base respectively, with 6 bases between them. The CDR3 region is CASSFAPQETQYF. The CDR3 region has the DNA TGTGCCAGCAGTTTCGCGCCCCAAGAGACCCAGTACTTC.

This chain connects TRBV28 to TRBJ2-7; D is perhaps TRBD2 (6 bases). In germline, CDR1 is MDHEN, CDR2 SYDVKM. CDR3 length: 14 residues. Trimming removed 1 base at V and 4 bases at J, with 11 bases between. CDR3 sequence: CASSLSPREYEQYF. CDR3 nucleotide sequence: TGTGCCAGCAGTTTATCCCCCCGGGAGTACGAGCAGTACTTC.

The chain has TRBV3-1 (or the pseudogene TRBV3-2) and TRBJ2-3, with 13 nucleotides matching TRBD2. The V gene's germline CDR1 is LGHDT and CDR2 YNNKEL (reference sequence). The junction had 5 bases not matched to a gene; V was cut back by 0 bases and J by 8 bases. This CDR3 region has 16 residues. The CDR3 nucleotides are TGTGCCAGCAGCCAAGATCTCGGACTAGCGGGAGTTACGCAGTATTTT. It codes for CASSQDLGLAGVTQYF.

This clone was counted a single time. This chain links TRBV24-1 with TRBJ1-5; the match to TRBD1 covers 7 bases. This CDR3 is built from 15 residues. J lost 4 bases, V lost 4 bases, and 6 bases had no gene match. Germline V CDR1 and CDR2: KGHDR, SFDVKD. This CDR3 is CATSEKGARNQPQHF. The CDR3, as DNA: TGTGCCACCAGTGAAAAGGGGGCGAGGAATCAGCCCCAGCATTTT.

This clone appeared a few times. The V and J genes are TRBV5-1 and TRBJ2-2; D ambiguous. CDR1 SGHRS and CDR2 YFSETQ come from the germline V gene. The CDR3 sequence is 15 residues long. Trimming left V 2 bases short and J 2 bases short, with 10 bases between. CDR3 DNA: TGCGCCAGCAGCTTTCGCGGTCCAAACACCGGGGAGCTGTTTTTT. Its protein is CASSFRGPNTGELFF.

This chain uses TRBV5-4 with TRBJ1-6; tentatively, D is TRBD1 (5 bases). The CDR3 has 16 residues. Trimming removed 3 bases at V and 8 bases at J, with 18 bases between. Germline V gives CDR1 SGHNT, CDR2 YYREEE (reference sequence). CDR3 region: CASSSSQWGGDSPLHF. CDR3 nucleotide sequence: TGTGCCAGCAGCTCCTCACAGTGGGGAGGGGATTCACCCCTCCACTTT.